This TCR beta chain comes out of a study of CD8 T cell repertoires and HIV-1 epitope variants. Study background: Separate wells received one of Twenty-five Gag or Nef variant peptides.

Method: immunoSEQ multiplex PCR; TCRdb's copy keeps in-frame clones and lacks some. The sample carries approximately 5,000 clones, around 60% recorded once. This clone showed up just a few times. The target antigen is unknown. This CDR3 contains 14 residues. With 1 base removed from V and 1 base from J, the gap between germline ends came to 7 bases. Germline CDR1 is PRHDT and CDR2 is FYEKMQ (reference sequence). The chain recombines TRBV13 with TRBJ2-5; a weak D match, TRBD2 (5 bases). The specimen was cultured CD8+ T cells derived from PBMCs. The TCR sequence derives from a male donor with HIV. Here the CDR3 DNA reads TGTGCCAGCAGCTTAGAGGCGGGCCAAGAGACCCAGTACTTC. Residues: CASSLEAGQETQYF.